The source of this T cell receptor beta chain is a study of T cell responses to AZD1222 COVID-19 vaccine. V was clipped by 5 bases and J by 6 bases; unmatched bases: 8. The CDR3 loop spans 15 amino acids. Per the germline V gene, CDR1 is MDHEN and CDR2 is SYDVKM. This clone was observed a single time. What it recognizes is unknown. Findings and caveats of the study: Vaccine-associated CD4 TCRs spanned spike, dominant at 160-218 and 743-854.

TCRdb's copy holds only in-frame clones and misses some; the assay was immunoSEQ multiplex PCR. The sample lists approximately 150,000 clones, 94% seen once, with over 0.95% in the top ten. The chain carries TRBV28 and TRBJ1-2, with TRBD1 matching over 11 bases. The sequences come from peripheral blood, collected on day 0 of AZD1222 vaccination. The clonotype originates from an adult in good health. CDR3 in DNA: TGTGCCAGCAGTCGCCCGGACAGGGGGCATCATGGCTACACCTTC. It yields the protein CASSRPDRGHHGYTF.